This is a list of T cell receptor beta chains from one sample in a study of regulatory T cells in long-lasting Graves disease. In TCRdb, the multiplex PCR reads were re-called with MiXCR into one record per CDR3 protein. The sample has about 440,000 distinct CDR3 sequences; less than 20% are singletons. These data were likewise used in another study, on T cells in Graves' hyperthyroidism and ophthalmopathy.

This specimen consisted of peripheral blood mononuclear cells (PBMCs), obtained at new diagnosis, from a patient treated with antithyroid drugs. The source is a woman in her late teens or twenties with Graves disease. CDR3s leave out the opening cysteine and the closing phenylalanine or tryptophan.

V: TRBV5-6; J: TRBJ1-1; CDR3: ASSTPGAEGTEAF
V: TRBV11-2; J: TRBJ2-1; CDR3: ASSFDREDEQF
V: TRBV28; J: TRBJ2-5; CDR3: ASSLIPSVETQY
V: TRBV20-1; J: TRBJ2-5; CDR3: SARQGVGTQY
V: TRBV24-1; J: TRBJ1-2; CDR3: ATSDTIGYT
V: TRBV4-1; J: TRBJ2-1; CDR3: ASSQERTSRREQF
V: TRBV7-9; J: TRBJ2-5; CDR3: ASSSVTDEETQY
V: TRBV20-1; J: TRBJ2-1; CDR3: SAPRGTGGYEQF
V: TRBV20-1; J: TRBJ2-7; CDR3: SAKRDRYEQY
V: TRBV29-1; J: TRBJ2-1; CDR3: SVNGRAFNEQF
V: TRBV20-1; J: TRBJ1-1; CDR3: SAPGTVMNTEAF
V: TRBV2; J: TRBJ1-2; CDR3: ASRTRGTYGYT
V: TRBV5-4; J: TRBJ2-5; CDR3: ASSLAGARETQY
V: TRBV28; J: TRBJ1-2; CDR3: ASSYDGVEGYT
V: TRBV5-4; J: TRBJ1-1; CDR3: ASKRTANTEAF
V: TRBV28; J: TRBJ1-5; CDR3: ASSLSSGLSNQPQH
V: TRBV30; J: TRBJ2-3; CDR3: AYSRGRSTDTQY
V: TRBV3-1; J: TRBJ2-1; CDR3: ASSQDLGQYEQF
V: TRBV20-1; J: TRBJ2-1; CDR3: SARDPGSGRGYNEQF
V: TRBV29-1; J: TRBJ1-4; CDR3: SVAEGREKLF
V: TRBV10-3; J: TRBJ2-2; CDR3: AISAVLETQIVGELF
V: TRBV10-3; J: TRBJ2-1; CDR3: AISNSLRSYNEQF
V: TRBV19; J: TRBJ2-3; CDR3: ASSIRTSGRRTDTQY
V: TRBV20-1; J: TRBJ1-5; CDR3: SASPTSGVRGQPQH
V: TRBV18; J: TRBJ1-4; CDR3: ASSPRRDTYEKLF
V: TRBV20-1; J: TRBJ1-2; CDR3: SALSYSANYGYT
V: TRBV20-1; J: TRBJ2-1; CDR3: SARAPGLEGNEQF
V: TRBV4-3; J: TRBJ2-3; CDR3: ASSQGGQNTDTQY
V: TRBV15; J: TRBJ2-1; CDR3: ATSTGTPYNEQF
V: TRBV7-8; J: TRBJ2-7; CDR3: ASSLRGPGSGYEQY
V: TRBV5-1; J: TRBJ2-1; CDR3: ASSFSAGSSNEQF
V: TRBV12-3/TRBV12-4; J: TRBJ2-2; CDR3: ASNLRETGELF
V: TRBV5-1; J: TRBJ2-2; CDR3: ASSLAALAGAAGELF
V: TRBV28; J: TRBJ1-3; CDR3: ASSPGGISGNTIY
V: TRBV2; J: TRBJ2-1; CDR3: ASSRREPGWVDEQF
V: TRBV19; J: TRBJ2-2; CDR3: ASLAGEVLAGELF
V: TRBV3-1; J: TRBJ2-1; CDR3: ASSRVGNEQF
V: TRBV11-2; J: TRBJ2-7; CDR3: ASSRTSGRPLYEQY
V: TRBV12-3/TRBV12-4; J: TRBJ1-2; CDR3: ASSSDTHYGYT